This T cell receptor (beta chain) is drawn from a study of blood T cell repertoires in COVID-19. In the study overall: Specimens from acute and convalescent COVID-19 originated in the United States, Italy and Spain.

Under the authors' procedure: Nucleated cell number was recorded as an estimate derived from reference gene primer amplification. Libraries were prepared by immunoSEQ multiplex PCR; TCRdb keeps only in-frame clonotypes and omits some of them. That table gives V, J and clone size, and the DNA gave D and trimming. Here the sample spans roughly 200,000 clones, about 80% being singletons. This clone showed up just a few times. Participant reports of clinical history set cohort assignment. CDR1 SGDLS and CDR2 YYNGEE come from the germline V gene. Trimming at V came to 1 base and at J to 5 bases, leaving 6 bases not matched to a gene. The CDR3 runs to 15 residues.

The rearrangement uses TRBV9 and TRBJ2-5; the match to TRBD2 covers 9 bases. The sequenced sample was PBMCs or T cells enriched from blood (not recorded which). The sequence was obtained from a woman aged 55 to 70 with acute COVID-19. In DNA, the CDR3 is TGTGCCAGCAGCGTAACGCTAGCGGGGTCGGAGACCCAGTACTTC. This sequence encodes CASSVTLAGSETQYF.